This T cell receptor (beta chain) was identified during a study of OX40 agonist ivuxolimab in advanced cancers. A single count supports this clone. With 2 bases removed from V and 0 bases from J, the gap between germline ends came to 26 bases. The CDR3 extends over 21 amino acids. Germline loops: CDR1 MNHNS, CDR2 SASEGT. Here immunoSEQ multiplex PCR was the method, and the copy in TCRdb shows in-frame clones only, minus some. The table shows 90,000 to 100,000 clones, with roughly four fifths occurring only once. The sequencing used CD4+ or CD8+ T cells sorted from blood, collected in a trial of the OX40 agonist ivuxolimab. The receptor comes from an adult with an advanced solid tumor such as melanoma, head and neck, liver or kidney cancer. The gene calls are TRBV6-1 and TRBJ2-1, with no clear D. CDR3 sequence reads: CASSEQLFRQDGYSSYNEQFF. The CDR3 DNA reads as TGTGCCAGCAGTGAACAACTTTTTCGGCAGGACGGGTATAGCTCCTACAATGAGCAGTTCTTC.